This T cell receptor beta chain comes out of a study of cytomegalovirus exposure and HLA in healthy donors. Measured with immunoSEQ multiplex PCR; TCRdb has only the in-frame clones, and not every one. Among roughly 220,000 clones, approximately 88% were seen once, and the ten largest hold 11% to 15%. CDR1 SGHTA and CDR2 FQGNSA come from the germline V gene. The CDR3 covers 16 residues. The V gene lost 5 bases and the J gene lost 3 bases, with 20 bases spanning the gap. The rearrangement uses TRBV7-2 and TRBJ2-7, with a possible D match to TRBD2 (6 bases). This clonotype originated in a woman in her twenties or thirties in good health and CMV-seropositive. Sequencing was performed on PBMCs. CDR3 sequence: CASSATRDFAFYEQYF. The CDR3, as DNA: TGTGCCAGCAGCGCAACTCGGGACTTCGCATTCTACGAGCAGTACTTC.